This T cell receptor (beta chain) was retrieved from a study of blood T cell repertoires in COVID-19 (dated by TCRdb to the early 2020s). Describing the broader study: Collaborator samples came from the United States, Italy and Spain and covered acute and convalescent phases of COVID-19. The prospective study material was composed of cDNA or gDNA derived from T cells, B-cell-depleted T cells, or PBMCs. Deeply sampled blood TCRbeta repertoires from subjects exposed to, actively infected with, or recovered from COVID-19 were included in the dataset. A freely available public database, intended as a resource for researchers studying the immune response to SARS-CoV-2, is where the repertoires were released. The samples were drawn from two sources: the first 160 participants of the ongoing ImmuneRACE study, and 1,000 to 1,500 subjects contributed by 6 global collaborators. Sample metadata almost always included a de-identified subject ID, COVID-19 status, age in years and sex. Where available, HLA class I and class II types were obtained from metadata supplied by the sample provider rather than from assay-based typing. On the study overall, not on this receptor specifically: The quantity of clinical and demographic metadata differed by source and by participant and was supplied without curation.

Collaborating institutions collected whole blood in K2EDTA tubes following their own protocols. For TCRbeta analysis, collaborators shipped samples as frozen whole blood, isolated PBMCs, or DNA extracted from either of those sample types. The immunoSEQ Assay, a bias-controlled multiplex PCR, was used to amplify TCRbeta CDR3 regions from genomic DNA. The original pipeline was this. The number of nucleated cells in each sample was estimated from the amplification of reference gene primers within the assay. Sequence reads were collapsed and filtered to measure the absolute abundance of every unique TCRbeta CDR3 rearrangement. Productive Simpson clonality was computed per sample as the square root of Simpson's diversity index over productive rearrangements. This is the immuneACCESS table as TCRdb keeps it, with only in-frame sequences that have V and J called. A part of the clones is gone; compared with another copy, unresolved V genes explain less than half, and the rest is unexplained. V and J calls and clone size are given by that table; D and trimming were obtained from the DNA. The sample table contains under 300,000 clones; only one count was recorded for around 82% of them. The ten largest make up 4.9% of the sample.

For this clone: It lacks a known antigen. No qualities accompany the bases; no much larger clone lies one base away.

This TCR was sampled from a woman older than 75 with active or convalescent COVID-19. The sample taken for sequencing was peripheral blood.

The CDR3: CASSRDSVSNQPQHF. The DNA sequence follows: TGTGCCAGCTCAAGGGACAGTGTTAGCAATCAGCCCCAGCATTTT. Recombination linked TRBV18 to TRBJ1-5, and 7 junctional nucleotides match TRBD1. V is cut back by 5 bases and J by 0 bases, with 4 bases in the junction unmatched. The CDR3 sequence holds 15 residues, the cysteine and phenylalanine included. Of the read, only the CDR3 DNA is kept; its 45 bases are in frame from base 1. According to the germline V gene, CDR1 reads KGHSH and CDR2 reads LQKENI.